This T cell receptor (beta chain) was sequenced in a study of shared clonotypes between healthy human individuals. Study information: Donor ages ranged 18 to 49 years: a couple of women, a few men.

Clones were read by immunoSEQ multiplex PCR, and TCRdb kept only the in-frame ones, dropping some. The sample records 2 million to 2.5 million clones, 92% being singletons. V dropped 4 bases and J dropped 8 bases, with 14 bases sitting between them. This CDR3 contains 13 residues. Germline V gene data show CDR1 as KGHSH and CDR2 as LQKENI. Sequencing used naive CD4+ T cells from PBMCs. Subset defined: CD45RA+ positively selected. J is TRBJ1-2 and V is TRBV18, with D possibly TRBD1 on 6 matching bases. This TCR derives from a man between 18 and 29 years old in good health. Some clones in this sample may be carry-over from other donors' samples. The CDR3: CASSRRQDEGYTF. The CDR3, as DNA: TGTGCCAGCTCACGAAGACAGGACGAAGGCTACACCTTC.